This is a list of T cell receptor beta chains from one sample in a study of T cell repertoires in cytomegalovirus infection. TCRdb passed the reads through MiXCR, listing each CDR3 protein once. The sample has 550,000 to 850,000 distinct CDR3 sequences; roughly 33% are singletons. For these TCRs, the target antigens are not known. The specimen was cultured PBMCs, collected from culture after CMV antigen stimulation. These receptors came from a human donor in good health (CMV status not recorded). Some clones in this sample may be carry-over from other donors' samples. CDR3s include the opening cysteine and the closing phenylalanine or tryptophan. Each record gives: J gene, D gene, clone size, V gene, CDR3 protein, CDR3 DNA. The D gene is left open where the match is weak. Only part of the rows carry a size: once, few, many, or a class if the clone is expanded.

>TRBJ2-5|.|few|TRBV4-2
CASSQDLRGLETQYF
TGTGCCAGCAGCCAAGATCTGAGGGGCCTAGAGACCCAGTACTTC
>TRBJ2-1|TRBD2|.|TRBV4-3
CASSPGIAGVYEQFF
TGCGCCAGCAGCCCCGGAATAGCGGGAGTGTATGAGCAGTTCTTC
>TRBJ2-7|.|.|TRBV2
CASIQGLNQYEQYF
TGTGCCAGCATTCAGGGACTTAACCAATACGAGCAGTACTTC
>TRBJ1-5|.|few|TRBV7-8
CASSPSSGFGQPQHF
TGTGCCAGCAGCCCGAGCTCGGGGTTTGGTCAGCCCCAGCATTTT
>TRBJ2-3|TRBD1|.|TRBV2
CASSSDRGTQYF
TGTGCCAGCAGTTCGGACAGGGGAACGCAGTATTTT
>TRBJ1-6|.|.|TRBV5-1
CASSVGAQYPGSPLHF
TGCGCCAGCAGCGTGGGCGCACAATATCCAGGTTCACCCCTCCACTTT
>TRBJ2-3|TRBD1|.|TRBV5-4
CASSEGQQVRQSTDTQYF
TGTGCCAGCAGCGAGGGACAGCAAGTCCGCCAAAGCACAGATACGCAGTATTTT
>TRBJ2-1|.|few|TRBV11-2
CASSFARVSYNEQFF
TGTGCCAGCAGCTTCGCCAGGGTCTCCTACAATGAGCAGTTCTTC
>TRBJ2-3|.|.|TRBV9
CASSVGSAGTDTQYF
TGTGCCAGCAGCGTAGGTAGTGCGGGCACAGATACGCAGTATTTT
>TRBJ2-4|.|.|TRBV7-2
CASSLSKQNIQYF
TGTGCCAGCAGCTTAAGCAAGCAAAACATTCAGTACTTC
>TRBJ1-3|.|few|TRBV28
CASQLGDSGNTIYF
TGTGCCAGCCAGTTAGGGGACTCTGGAAACACCATATATTTT
>TRBJ2-7|.|.|TRBV7-9
CASSLTYPHEQYF
TGTGCCAGCAGCCTCACTTACCCCCACGAGCAGTACTTC
>TRBJ2-7|TRBD2|.|TRBV4-2
CASSQDKTGGVFSYEQYF
TGTGCCAGCAGCCAAGATAAGACGGGAGGGGTTTTCAGCTACGAGCAGTACTTC
>TRBJ2-2|.|.|TRBV20-1
CSAAQGGTGELFF
TGCAGTGCGGCGCAGGGGGGCACCGGGGAGCTGTTTTTT
>TRBJ2-2|.|.|TRBV19
CASRLGANTGELFF
TGTGCCAGTAGACTCGGGGCGAACACCGGGGAGCTGTTTTTT
>TRBJ2-1|TRBD1|.|TRBV27
CASSPTGALESYNEQFF
TGTGCCAGCAGCCCTACAGGGGCTTTGGAGTCCTACAATGAGCAGTTCTTC
>TRBJ2-7|.|.|TRBV11-1
CASSLVARPWGEQYF
TGTGCCAGCAGCTTAGTGGCGCGCCCTTGGGGCGAGCAGTACTTC
>TRBJ1-6|.|.|TRBV4-2
CASSQDLPGSSYNSPLHF
TGTGCCAGCAGCCAAGATCTTCCGGGGAGCTCCTATAATTCACCCCTCCACTTT
>TRBJ2-1|.|few|TRBV12-3/TRBV12-4
CASSFPEQGLTYNEQFF
TGTGCCAGCAGTTTTCCCGAACAGGGCTTGACCTACAATGAGCAGTTCTTC
>TRBJ1-5|.|.|TRBV29-1
CSVETEGGQPQHF
TGCAGCGTGGAGACGGAGGGCGGGCAGCCCCAGCATTTT
>TRBJ1-2|TRBD1|.|TRBV10-3
CAISGTGGASKGYTF
TGTGCCATCAGTGGTACAGGGGGCGCCTCCAAGGGCTACACCTTC
>TRBJ2-1|.|many|TRBV7-6
CASSRYGSRRNEQFF
TGTGCCAGCAGCCGCTACGGGTCCCGGCGCAATGAGCAGTTCTTC
>TRBJ1-2|TRBD1|many|TRBV7-2
CASSFRDRTYGYTF
TGTGCCAGCAGCTTTCGGGACAGGACCTATGGCTACACCTTC
>TRBJ2-4|.|.|TRBV20-1
CSASWGVRDLIQYF
TGCAGTGCTAGTTGGGGGGTGAGGGACTTGATTCAGTACTTC
>TRBJ2-1|.|.|TRBV28
CASSLSARRYEQFF
TGTGCCAGCAGTTTATCCGCCCGAAGGTACGAGCAGTTCTTC
>TRBJ2-5|.|.|TRBV23-1
CASSQKPGLWYQETQYF
TGCGCCAGCAGTCAAAAACCGGGACTTTGGTACCAAGAGACCCAGTACTTC
>TRBJ1-2|.|.|TRBV6-2/TRBV6-3
CASTGADGGRMASGYTF
TGTGCCAGCACGGGGGCGGACGGTGGGAGAATGGCCTCGGGCTACACCTTC
>TRBJ1-2|TRBD1|many|TRBV12-3/TRBV12-4
CASTSRRQGDLNYGYTF
TGTGCCAGCACCTCCCGACGGCAGGGGGACCTCAACTATGGCTACACCTTC
>TRBJ2-6|TRBD1|.|TRBV2
CASRKTGTGAAGANVLTF
TGTGCCAGCAGGAAGACCGGGACAGGGGCGGCTGGGGCCAACGTCCTGACTTTC
>TRBJ1-6|.|once|TRBV2
CASSEIGNSPLHF
TGTGCCAGCAGTGAAATAGGAAATTCACCCCTCCACTTT
>TRBJ1-1|.|few|TRBV18
CASSPRESEAFF
TGTGCCAGCTCACCACGGGAAAGTGAAGCTTTCTTT
>TRBJ2-1|.|few|TRBV6-1
CASSETAGTPPSF
TGTGCCAGCAGTGAAACCGCCGGGACTCCCCCCTCATTC
>TRBJ1-3|TRBD1|few|TRBV2
CASSTGDGNTIYF
TGTGCCAGCAGTACAGGGGATGGAAACACCATATATTTT
>TRBJ2-7|.|once|TRBV20-1
CSARVILTYEQYF
TGCAGTGCTAGAGTTATTCTCACCTACGAGCAGTACTTC